Below are 7 T cell receptor beta chains sequenced from a single sample in a study of technical replicates of blood from a handful of donors (dated by TCRdb to 2017 to 2019). Library method: the immunoSEQ multiplex PCR assay. TCRdb obtained this table from immuneACCESS and retained in-frame rearrangements with V and J assigned. These tables miss some clones; where compared with another copy, unresolved V genes account for less than half of the shortfall, and the remainder is unexplained. The sample includes tens of thousands of clones, with roughly 94% observed a single time. Jointly, the top ten make up roughly 0.38% of the sample. The sample consisted of T cells isolated from PBMCs. Receptors were obtained from a human donor in good health.

This chain links TRBV4-3 with TRBJ2-7; D might be TRBD2 (7 bases). There are 16 residues in the CDR3. The V end lost 0 bases, the J end lost 4 bases, and 16 bases lay between the germline ends. Germline CDR1 reads LGHNA; CDR2 reads YSLEER. CDR3: CASSQEGVGGGYEQYF. The CDR3 DNA follows: TGCGCCAGCAGCCAAGAAGGTGTGGGAGGGGGGTACGAGCAGTACTTC.

CDR3: CASSFLGGRGDEQYF. The CDR3, as DNA: TGTGCCAGCAGCTTTCTTGGCGGGAGGGGCGACGAGCAGTACTTC. This sequence joins TRBV5-4 and TRBJ2-7; TRBD2 matches at 9 bases. The CDR3 spans 15 residues. In germline, CDR1 is SGHNT, CDR2 YYREEE (reference sequence). Trimming removed 2 bases from V and 5 bases from J; junction bases left unmatched: 8.

The chain combines TRBV9 with TRBJ2-1, with D maybe TRBD1 (5 bases). The ends were cut back, 4 bases at V and 7 bases at J, with 15 bases in the middle. The CDR3 sequence is 14 residues long. Germline CDR1 SGDLS, CDR2 YYNGEE. The CDR3 region is CASSPSLTVNEQFF. In DNA form, the CDR3 reads TGTGCCAGCAGCCCCAGTCTGACAGTTAATGAGCAGTTCTTC.

This clone was seen a single time. The genes are TRBV9 and TRBJ1-2; possibly TRBD1 for D (5 bases). V was clipped by 6 bases and J by 5 bases, with 17 bases between them. From germline, CDR1 is SGDLS and CDR2 YYNGEE. CDR3 length: 14 amino acids. The CDR3 DNA follows: TGTGCCAGCACCCGGGACCCGGAGGGGTATGGCTACACCTTC. Amino acid sequence: CASTRDPEGYGYTF.

The V call is TRBV18, the J call TRBJ2-1, with D maybe TRBD1 (6 bases). Germline CDR1 is KGHSH and CDR2 is LQKENI. The length of the CDR3 is 14 residues. V dropped 2 bases and J dropped 5 bases, with 10 bases sitting between them. Here the CDR3 DNA reads TGTGCCAGCTCACCAGGGGGCCAAGACAATGAGCAGTTCTTC. Translation: CASSPGGQDNEQFF.

The chain employs TRBV5-1 and TRBJ2-1; TRBD2 matches 8 bases. Germline lookup yields CDR1 SGHRS and CDR2 YFSETQ. Trimming at V came to 0 bases and at J to 0 bases, leaving 5 bases not matched to a gene. This CDR3 spans 17 amino acids. This CDR3 reads CASSLVETSGSYNEQFF. The DNA for the CDR3 is TGCGCCAGCAGCTTGGTCGAAACTAGCGGCTCCTACAATGAGCAGTTCTTC.

Concerning this clone itself: This sample includes further DNA sequences coding for the same CDR3. The chain couples TRBV30 to TRBJ1-3, with a tentative D call TRBD1 (6 bases). Germline CDR1 reads GTSNPN; CDR2 reads SVGIG (reference sequence). Deletions cut 2 bases from V and 1 base from J, with 6 bases between. This CDR3 region has 13 residues. CDR3 DNA: TGTGCCTGGAGTACAGGGTCTGGAAACACCATATATTTT. Translated, it gives CAWSTGSGNTIYF.